This T cell receptor beta chain was captured in a study of CD8+ T cells in alopecia areata (dated by TCRdb to 2017 to 2018). Regarding the complete study: The treated patients took part in an open-label pilot trial in which moderate-to-severe alopecia areata was treated with oral tofacitinib at 5 to 10 mg twice daily. Scalp tissue and sorted CD4+ and CD8+ peripheral blood T cells from patchy and totalis/universalis alopecia areata patients and from healthy controls were covered by human TCRbeta sequencing. Scalp clonality was compared across normal scalp (n=4), patchy alopecia areata scalp (n=8), and alopecia totalis/universalis scalp (n=8). The study used high-throughput TCRbeta sequencing to examine T cell clonal expansion in alopecia areata, in both the C3H/HeJ mouse model and human patients. Patients on tofacitinib were biopsied at baseline and after 4 and 24 weeks of treatment, and several of the patients also had a later scalp biopsy. Patients received tofacitinib for 6 to 18 months and were then followed off drug for 6 months to check for delayed response and recurrence. RNA was extracted with the PAXgene miRNA kit for fixed scalp, the miRNeasy kit for PBMCs, and the RNeasy kit for mouse skin. TCRbeta CDR3 regions were amplified by immunoSEQ multiplex PCR using 35 Vbeta forward and 13 Jbeta reverse primers. General findings and caveats noted by the study authors: Lesional scalp, especially in alopecia totalis/universalis, showed higher clonality and more expanded CD8+ clones than normal scalp, suggesting antigenic drive. Scalp TCR repertoire analysis is complicated because resident alphabeta T cells in normal human skin are also sequenced, whereas mouse skin is dominated by gammadelta T cells. Compared with mice, TCR sequences shared between patients were less clear, possibly partly because of HLA diversity across the patient population.

Receptor amplification or capture employed the immunoSEQ multiplex PCR assay. For TCR sequencing, RNA was extracted from every sample and reverse transcribed into cDNA to serve as template. SuperScript III was used to make first-strand cDNA, primed with a 2:1 mix of oligo-dT and random hexamers. A synthetic immune receptor repertoire was used to gauge amplification bias, and whatever bias remained was removed computationally. For the original study's pipeline: Raw reads were preprocessed to remove errors, and CDR3 was defined according to IMGT conventions as the region from the conserved cysteine to phenylalanine. Clonality was computed by normalizing Shannon entropy by log2 of the number of productive unique TCRs and subtracting the result from 1. Whether each scalp clone was CD4 or CD8 was inferred by checking scalp TCRbeta sequences against the CD4 and CD8 repertoires from sorted blood. Imported from immuneACCESS, the table was reduced by TCRdb to in-frame sequences with V and J called. These copies leave out some clones; in studies compared against another copy, an unresolved V gene accounts for under half, and the cause of the remainder is not known. V and J calls and clone size are those listed in that table; D and trimming were worked out from the DNA. A total of around 160,000 clones appear in this sample, around 87% of them only once. Jointly, the top ten make up about 14% of the sample.

Remarks on this clone: Its recognized antigen is unknown. Base quality data are lacking; no much larger clone is found one base away.

From V the trimming removes 2 bases and from J it removes 3 bases, while the gene matches leave 4 bases of the junction unaccounted for. The CDR3 contains 14 residues, cysteine and phenylalanine counted. Of all the DNA, just the CDR3 is kept, 42 bases in frame from base 1. CDR1 SGHRS and CDR2 YFSETQ were looked up in the germline V gene. The time point label for this specimen denotes: baseline before oral tofacitinib. Peripheral blood and lesional scalp punch biopsies were obtained from patients with alopecia areata. PBMCs were isolated by density centrifugation and stained for CD3, CD4 and CD8, after which CD4+ and CD8+ T cells were sorted on a FACSAria.

Recombination joined TRBV5-1 with TRBJ2-7, and 8 junction bases match TRBD1. Sequencing used CD8+ T cells sorted from blood, obtained at week 0. The receptor's source is a human donor with alopecia areata. The bases are TGCGCCAGCAGCTTTGGACAGGGACACTACGAGCAGTACTTC. Translated, it gives CASSFGQGHYEQYF.